This TCR beta chain was found in a study of memory CD4+ T cells and cytomegalovirus serostatus. Study in general: This sample comes from healthy Belgian adults, about 10 CMV seropositive, around 26 seronegative.

Clones were read by immunoSEQ multiplex PCR, and TCRdb kept only the in-frame ones, dropping some. The repertoire includes over 60,000 clones, 82% of them detected once, and over 0.7% sits in the top ten. The sort gate was single viable CD3+CD4+CD8-CD45RO+ cells for memory CD4+ T cells. For this clone: The antigen is undetermined.

Study observations and caveats: CMV serostatus prediction reached median AUC approximately 0.96, or 0.89 with US-trained model. CD4+ memory repertoires contained about two fifths of the 164 reported CMV TCRbeta sequences.

Germline V gene sequence: CDR1 SQVTM, CDR2 ANQGSEA. CDR3 length: 14 amino acids. The V end lost 7 bases, the J end lost 1 base, and 16 bases lay between the germline ends. The sequencing sample was made of memory CD4+ T cells from blood. This sequence was found in an adult in good health and CMV-seronegative. The chain employs TRBV29-1 and TRBJ1-1, with a tentative D call TRBD1 (6 bases). The CDR3 bases are TGCAGCGCAGTTGGGTGGGGACAGAACACTGAAGCTTTCTTT. Its translation is CSAVGWGQNTEAFF.